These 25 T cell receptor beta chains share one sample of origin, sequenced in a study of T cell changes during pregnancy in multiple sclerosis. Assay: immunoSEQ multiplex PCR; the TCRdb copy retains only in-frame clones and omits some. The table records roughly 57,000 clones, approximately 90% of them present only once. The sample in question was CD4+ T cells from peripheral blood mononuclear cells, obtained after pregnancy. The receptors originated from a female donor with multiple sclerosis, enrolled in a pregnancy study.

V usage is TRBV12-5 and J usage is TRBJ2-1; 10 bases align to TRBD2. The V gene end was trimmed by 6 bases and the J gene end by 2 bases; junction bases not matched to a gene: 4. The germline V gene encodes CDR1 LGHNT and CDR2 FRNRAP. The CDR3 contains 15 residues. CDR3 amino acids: CASGPSGGAYNEQFF. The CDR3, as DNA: TGTGCTAGTGGCCCGAGCGGGGGGGCCTACAATGAGCAGTTCTTC. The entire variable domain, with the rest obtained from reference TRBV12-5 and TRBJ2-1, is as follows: DARVTQTPRHKVTEMGQEVTMRCQPILGHNTVFWYRQTMMQGLELLAYFRNRAPLDDSGMPKDRFSAEMPDATLATLKIQPSEPRDSAVYFCASGPSGGAYNEQFFGPGTRLTVL.

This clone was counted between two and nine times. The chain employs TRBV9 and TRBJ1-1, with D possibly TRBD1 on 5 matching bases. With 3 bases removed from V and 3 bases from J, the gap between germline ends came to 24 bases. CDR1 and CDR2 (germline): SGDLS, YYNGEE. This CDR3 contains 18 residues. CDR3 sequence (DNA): TGTGCCAGCAGCGGCCGGCCCGGGGGGGGAAGAAGGGACACTGAAGCTTTCTTT. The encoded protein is CASSGRPGGGRRDTEAFF.

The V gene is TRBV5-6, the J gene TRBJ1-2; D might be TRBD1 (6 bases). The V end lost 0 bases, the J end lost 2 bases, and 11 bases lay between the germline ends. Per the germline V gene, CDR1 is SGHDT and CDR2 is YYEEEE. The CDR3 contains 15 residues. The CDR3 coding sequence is TGTGCCAGCAGCTTGGGAGGCGACAGGAACTATGGCTACACCTTC. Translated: CASSLGGDRNYGYTF. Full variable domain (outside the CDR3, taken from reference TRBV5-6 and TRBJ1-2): DAGVTQSPTHLIKTRGQQVTLRCSPKSGHDTVSWYQQALGQGPQFIFQYYEEEERQRGNFPDRFSGHQFPNYSSELNVNALLLGDSALYLCASSLGGDRNYGYTFGSGTRLTVV.

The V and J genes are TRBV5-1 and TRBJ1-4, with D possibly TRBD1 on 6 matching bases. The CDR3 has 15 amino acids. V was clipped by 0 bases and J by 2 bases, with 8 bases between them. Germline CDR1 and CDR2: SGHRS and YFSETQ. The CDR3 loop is CASSLVGATNEKLFF. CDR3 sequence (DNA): TGCGCCAGCAGCTTGGTGGGGGCGACTAATGAAAAACTGTTTTTT.

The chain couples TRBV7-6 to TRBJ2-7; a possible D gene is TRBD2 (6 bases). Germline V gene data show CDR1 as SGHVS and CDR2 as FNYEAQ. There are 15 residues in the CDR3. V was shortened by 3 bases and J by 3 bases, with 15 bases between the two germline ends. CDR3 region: CASSFQAGLNYEQYF. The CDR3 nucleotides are TGTGCCAGCAGCTTTCAGGCGGGACTCAACTACGAGCAGTACTTC.

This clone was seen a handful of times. The CDR3 nucleotides are TGTGCCAGCAGCGTGACAGGGGATTCGGGCTATGGCTACACCTTC. Its protein is CASSVTGDSGYGYTF. V gene TRBV9 combines with J gene TRBJ1-2; 8 bases map to TRBD1. Looked up from germline, CDR1 is SGDLS and CDR2 is YYNGEE. Trimming cost V 2 bases and J 4 bases; bases outside gene matches: 7. This CDR3 contains 15 residues. The complete variable domain, with remaining parts taken from reference TRBV9 and TRBJ1-2, reads DSGVTQTPKHLITATGQRVTLRCSPRSGDLSVYWYQQSLDQGLQFLIQYYNGEERAKGNILERFSAQQFPDLHSELNLSSLELGDSALYFCASSVTGDSGYGYTFGSGTRLTVV.

CDR3 loop: CASSETDYRVLNSPLHF. For the CDR3, the DNA is TGTGCCAGCAGTGAAACCGATTACAGAGTCCTTAATTCACCCCTCCACTTT. The V gene is TRBV25-1, the J gene TRBJ1-6; D remains unclear. V was trimmed by 2 bases and J by 6 bases, leaving 17 bases between them. CDR1 is MGHDK and CDR2 is SYGVNS in the germline V gene. This CDR3 has 17 amino acids. Full variable domain (remainder filled in from reference TRBV25-1 and TRBJ1-6): EADIYQTPRYLVIGTGKKITLECSQTMGHDKMYWYQQDPGMELHLIHYSYGVNSTEKGDLSSESTVSRIRTEHFPLTLESARPSHTSQYLCASSETDYRVLNSPLHFGNGTRLTVT.

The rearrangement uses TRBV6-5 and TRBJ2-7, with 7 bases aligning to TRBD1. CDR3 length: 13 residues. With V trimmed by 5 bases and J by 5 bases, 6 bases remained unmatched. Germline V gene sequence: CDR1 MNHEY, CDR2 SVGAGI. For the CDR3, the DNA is TGTGCCAGCAGTACGACAGGGATCCACGAGCAGTACTTC. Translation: CASSTTGIHEQYF.

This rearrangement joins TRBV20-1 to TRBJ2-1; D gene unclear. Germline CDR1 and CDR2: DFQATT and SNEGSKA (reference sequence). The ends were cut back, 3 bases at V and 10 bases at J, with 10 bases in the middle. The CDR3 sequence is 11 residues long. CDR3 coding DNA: TGCAGTGCTAGCCCCGTCAGGGAGCAGTTCTTC. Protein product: CSASPVREQFF.

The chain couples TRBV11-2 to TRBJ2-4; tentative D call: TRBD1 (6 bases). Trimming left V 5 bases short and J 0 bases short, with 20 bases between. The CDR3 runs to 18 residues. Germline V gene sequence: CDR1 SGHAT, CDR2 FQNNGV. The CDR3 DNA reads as TGTGCCAGCAGCCCTATCCCGGGACATAAACTAGCCAAAAACATTCAGTACTTC. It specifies CASSPIPGHKLAKNIQYF.

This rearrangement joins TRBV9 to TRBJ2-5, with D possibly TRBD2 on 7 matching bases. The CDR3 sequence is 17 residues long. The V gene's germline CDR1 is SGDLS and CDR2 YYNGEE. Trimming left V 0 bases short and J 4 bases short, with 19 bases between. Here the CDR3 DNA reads TGTGCCAGCAGCGTAGACAGCATAGGGGGGGTCCTAGAGACCCAGTACTTC. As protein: CASSVDSIGGVLETQYF.

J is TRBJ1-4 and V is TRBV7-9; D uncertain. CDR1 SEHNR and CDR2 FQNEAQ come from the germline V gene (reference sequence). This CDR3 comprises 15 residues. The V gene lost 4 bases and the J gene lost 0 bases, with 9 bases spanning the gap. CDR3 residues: CASSSIRATNEKLFF. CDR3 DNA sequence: TGTGCCAGCAGCTCGATTCGAGCAACTAATGAAAAACTGTTTTTT. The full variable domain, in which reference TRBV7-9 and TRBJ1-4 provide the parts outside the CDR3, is DTGVSQNPRHKITKRGQNVTFRCDPISEHNRLYWYRQTLGQGPEFLTYFQNEAQLEKSRLLSDRFSAERPKGSFSTLEIQRTEQGDSAMYLCASSSIRATNEKLFFGSGTQLSVL.

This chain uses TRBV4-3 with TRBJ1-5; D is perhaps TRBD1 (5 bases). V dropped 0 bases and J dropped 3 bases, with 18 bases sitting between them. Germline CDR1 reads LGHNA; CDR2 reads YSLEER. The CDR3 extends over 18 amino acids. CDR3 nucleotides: TGCGCCAGCAGCCAAGATAGAGTGGGTGGGACTTTCAATCAGCCCCAGCATTTT. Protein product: CASSQDRVGGTFNQPQHF.

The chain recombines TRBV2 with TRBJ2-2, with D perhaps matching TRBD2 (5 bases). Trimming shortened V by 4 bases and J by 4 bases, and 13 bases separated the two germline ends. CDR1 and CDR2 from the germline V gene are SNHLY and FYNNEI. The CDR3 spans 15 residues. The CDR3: CASSARGKGTGELFF. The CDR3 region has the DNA TGTGCCAGCAGTGCCCGAGGGAAGGGCACCGGGGAGCTGTTTTTT.

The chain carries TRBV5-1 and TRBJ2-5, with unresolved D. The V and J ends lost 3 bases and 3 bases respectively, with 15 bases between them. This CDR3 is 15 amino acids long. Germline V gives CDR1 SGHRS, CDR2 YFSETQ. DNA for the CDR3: TGCGCCAGCAGCTGGAAAGCTGCTCGGGAAGAGACCCAGTACTTC. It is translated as CASSWKAAREETQYF.

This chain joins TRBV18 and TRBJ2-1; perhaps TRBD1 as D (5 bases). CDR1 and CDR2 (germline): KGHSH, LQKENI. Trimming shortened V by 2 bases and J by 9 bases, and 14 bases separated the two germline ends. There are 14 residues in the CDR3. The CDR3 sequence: CASSPILQGIEQFF. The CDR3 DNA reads TGTGCCAGCTCACCAATCCTCCAGGGAATTGAGCAGTTCTTC.

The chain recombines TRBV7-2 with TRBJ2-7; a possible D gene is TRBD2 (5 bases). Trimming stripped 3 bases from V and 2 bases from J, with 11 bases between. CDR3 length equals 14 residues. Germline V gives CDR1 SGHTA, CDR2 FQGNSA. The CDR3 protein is CASSLNRAAYEQYF. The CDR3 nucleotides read TGTGCCAGCAGCTTGAACCGAGCGGCCTACGAGCAGTACTTC.

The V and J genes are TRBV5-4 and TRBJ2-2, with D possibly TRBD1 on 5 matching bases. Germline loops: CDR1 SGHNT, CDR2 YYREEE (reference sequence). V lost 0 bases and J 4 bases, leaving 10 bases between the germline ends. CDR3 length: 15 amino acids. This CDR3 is CASSLVGAGTGELFF. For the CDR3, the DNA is TGTGCCAGCAGCTTGGTTGGGGCAGGCACCGGGGAGCTGTTTTTT.

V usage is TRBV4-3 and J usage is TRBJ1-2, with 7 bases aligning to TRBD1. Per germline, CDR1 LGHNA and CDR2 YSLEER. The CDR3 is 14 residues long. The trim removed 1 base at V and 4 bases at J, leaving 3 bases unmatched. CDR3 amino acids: CASSQVQGSYGYTF. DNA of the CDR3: TGCGCCAGCAGCCAAGTACAGGGGAGCTATGGCTACACCTTC.

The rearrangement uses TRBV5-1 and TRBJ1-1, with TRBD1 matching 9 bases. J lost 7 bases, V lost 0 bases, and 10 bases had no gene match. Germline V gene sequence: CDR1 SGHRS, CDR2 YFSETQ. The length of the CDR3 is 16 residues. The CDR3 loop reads CASSLGYRGRGGEAFF. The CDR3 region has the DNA TGCGCCAGCAGCTTGGGGTACAGGGGGCGCGGAGGTGAAGCTTTCTTT.

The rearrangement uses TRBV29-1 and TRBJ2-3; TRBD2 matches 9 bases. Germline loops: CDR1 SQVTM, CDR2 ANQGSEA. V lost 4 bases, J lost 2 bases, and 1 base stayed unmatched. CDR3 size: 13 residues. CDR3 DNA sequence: TGCAGCGTTGCTAGCGGGGTCACAGATACGCAGTATTTT. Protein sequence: CSVASGVTDTQYF.

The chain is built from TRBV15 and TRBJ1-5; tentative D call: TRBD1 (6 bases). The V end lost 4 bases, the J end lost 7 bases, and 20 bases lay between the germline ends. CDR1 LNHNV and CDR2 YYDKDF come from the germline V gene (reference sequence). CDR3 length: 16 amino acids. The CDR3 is CATSTTRDTFGQPQHF. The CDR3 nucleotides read TGTGCCACCAGCACTACCCGGGACACGTTCGGCCAGCCCCAGCATTTT.

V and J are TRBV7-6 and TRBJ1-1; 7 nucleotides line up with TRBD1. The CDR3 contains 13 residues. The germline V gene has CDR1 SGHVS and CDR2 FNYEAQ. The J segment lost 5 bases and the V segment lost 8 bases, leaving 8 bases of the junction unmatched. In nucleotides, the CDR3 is TGTGCCAGCGCCTTACAGGGGCTGACTGAAGCTTTCTTT. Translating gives CASALQGLTEAFF.

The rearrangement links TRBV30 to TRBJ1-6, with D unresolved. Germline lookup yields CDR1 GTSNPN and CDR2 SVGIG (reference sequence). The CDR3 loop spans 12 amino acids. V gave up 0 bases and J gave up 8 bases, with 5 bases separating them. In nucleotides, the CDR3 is TGTGCCTGGAGTGTATCTGATTCACCCCTCCACTTT. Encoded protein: CAWSVSDSPLHF.

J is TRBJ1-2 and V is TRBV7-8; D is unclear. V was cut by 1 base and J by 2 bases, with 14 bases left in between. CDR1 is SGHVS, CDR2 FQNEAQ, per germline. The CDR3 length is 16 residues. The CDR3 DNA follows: TGTGCCAGCAGCTTAGTCGTCGGAGGCTTCAACTATGGCTACACCTTC. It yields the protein CASSLVVGGFNYGYTF.